These 17 T cell receptor beta chains share one sample of origin, sequenced in a study of blood T cell repertoires in COVID-19. This table comes from immunoSEQ multiplex PCR, and its TCRdb copy is limited to in-frame clones, with some not included. Here the sample spans tens of thousands of clones, 70% to 85% being singletons. The sample taken for sequencing was peripheral blood. All receptors come from a woman in her 70s with acute or convalescent COVID-19.

The chain is built from TRBV2 and TRBJ1-5; no firm D call. The V gene lost 3 bases and the J gene lost 0 bases, with 6 bases spanning the gap. CDR1 and CDR2 (germline): SNHLY, FYNNEI. The CDR3 sequence is 14 residues long. The CDR3 region has the DNA TGTGCCAGCAGTGATTATAGTAGCAATCAGCCCCAGCATTTT. Amino acids: CASSDYSSNQPQHF.

V usage is TRBV7-3 and J usage is TRBJ2-2; D is ambiguous. The CDR3 has 12 residues. V lost 3 bases and J lost 7, with 6 bases in between. CDR1 is SGHTA, CDR2 FQGTGA, per germline. The CDR3 spells CASSFRSGELFF. The CDR3 nucleotides are TGTGCCAGCAGCTTCAGAAGCGGGGAGCTGTTTTTT. The variable domain in full, completed from reference TRBV7-3 and TRBJ2-2, reads GAGVSQTPSNKVTEKGKYVELRCDPISGHTALYWYRQSLGQGPEFLIYFQGTGAADDSGLPNDRFFAVRPEGSVSTLKIQRTERGDSAVYLCASSFRSGELFFGEGSRLTVL.

V usage is TRBV7-9 and J usage is TRBJ1-4, with D tentatively TRBD1 (5 bases). This CDR3 comprises 16 residues. Germline CDR1 and CDR2: SEHNR and FQNEAQ (reference sequence). Trimming cost V 5 bases and J 0 bases, with 13 bases left between them. Written as DNA, the CDR3 is TGTGCCAGCAGCAAACCGACAGCTGCAACTAATGAAAAACTGTTTTTT. Protein: CASSKPTAATNEKLFF.

In nucleotides, the CDR3 is TGTGCCAGTAGTTCCACGATAGCGGGAGGGCCAGGTGAGCAGTTCTTC. Amino acids: CASSSTIAGGPGEQFF. The chain employs TRBV19 and TRBJ2-1; 11 positions agree with TRBD2. CDR1 is LNHDA and CDR2 is SQIVND in the germline V gene (reference sequence). Losses at the gene ends were 5 bases for V and 9 bases for J; bases not matched to a gene: 12. CDR3 size: 16 residues.

This clone was counted a single time. This rearrangement joins TRBV11-2 to TRBJ2-2; 7 positions agree with TRBD1. The CDR3 covers 15 residues. The trim removed 6 bases at V and 0 bases at J, leaving 4 bases unmatched. Per the germline V gene, CDR1 is SGHAT and CDR2 is FQNNGV. The CDR3 DNA reads as TGTGCCAGCAGAGCCGGGACAGCGAACACCGGGGAGCTGTTTTTT. It codes for CASRAGTANTGELFF. The variable domain in full, with the rest retrieved from reference TRBV11-2 and TRBJ2-2, is EAGVAQSPRYKIIEKRQSVAFWCNPISGHATLYWYQQILGQGPKLLIQFQNNGVVDDSQLPKDRFSAERLKGVDSTLKIQPAKLEDSAVYLCASRAGTANTGELFFGEGSRLTVL.

The V call is TRBV30, the J call TRBJ2-2; D may be TRBD1 (5 bases). CDR3 length: 15 amino acids. From germline, CDR1 is GTSNPN and CDR2 SVGIG (reference sequence). V gave up 2 bases and J gave up 1 base, with 11 bases separating them. CDR3 DNA: TGTGCCTGGAGTTTAAGGGGCTTGAACACCGGGGAGCTGTTTTTT. Translating it yields CAWSLRGLNTGELFF.

V is TRBV10-3 and J is TRBJ1-6; 10 bases are a match to TRBD1. The CDR3 has 13 amino acids. The germline V gene has CDR1 ENHRY and CDR2 SYGVKD. Trimming cost V 6 bases and J 10 bases; bases outside gene matches: 3. The CDR3 DNA is TGTGCCATCAGAGGGACAGGGGAGTCACCCCTCCACTTT. Amino acids: CAIRGTGESPLHF.

The chain uses TRBV7-9 and TRBJ2-7; D is uncertain. CDR3 length equals 12 residues. The germline gives CDR1 SEHNR, CDR2 FQNEAQ (reference sequence). Trimming stripped 7 bases from V and 1 base from J, with 8 bases between. CDR3 amino acids: CASTTESYEQYF. DNA for the CDR3: TGTGCCAGCACCACAGAATCCTACGAGCAGTACTTC.

This chain joins TRBV4-1 and TRBJ2-1, with D possibly TRBD1 on 6 matching bases. The CDR3 runs to 16 residues. The V end lost 1 base, the J end lost 4 bases, and 14 bases lay between the germline ends. CDR1 and CDR2 (germline): MGHRA, YSYEKL. The CDR3 DNA reads as TGCGCCAGCAGCCAAGCCGGGACACGAGTTTACAATGAGCAGTTCTTC. Encoded protein: CASSQAGTRVYNEQFF.

This clone was found a few times. V gene TRBV27 combines with J gene TRBJ1-1, with 8 bases that match TRBD1. The V segment lost 5 bases and the J segment 3 bases; nucleotides outside the gene matches: 5. Germline V CDR1 and CDR2: MNHEY, SMNVEV (reference sequence). The CDR3 loop spans 14 amino acids. The CDR3 is CASSKQGVYTEAFF. CDR3 DNA: TGTGCCAGCAGTAAACAGGGGGTGTACACTGAAGCTTTCTTT.

The chain joins TRBV6-6 to TRBJ1-5; 7 bases agree with TRBD1. Trimming removed 5 bases from V and 6 bases from J; junction bases left unmatched: 10. The germline CDR1 and CDR2 sequences are MNHNY and SVGAGI (reference sequence). This CDR3 contains 15 residues. In nucleotides, the CDR3 is TGTGCCAGCAGTCCACAGGGGCGAGGGGGTCAGCCCCAGCATTTT. This codes for CASSPQGRGGQPQHF.

This rearrangement joins TRBV5-1 to TRBJ1-4; 9 nucleotides line up with TRBD1. There are 14 residues in the CDR3. V shed 4 bases, J shed 8 bases, and the junction held 6 bases outside the gene matches. Germline values: CDR1 SGHRS, CDR2 YFSETQ. The CDR3 region is CASSLQGAGEKLFF. The CDR3, as DNA: TGCGCCAGCAGCCTACAGGGGGCGGGGGAAAAACTGTTTTTT.

The chain uses TRBV6-5 and TRBJ2-7, with 9 nucleotides matching TRBD1. V lost 6 bases to trimming and J lost 5 bases; unmatched junction nucleotides: 8. The CDR3 runs 14 residues. Germline-derived CDR1 and CDR2 are MNHEY and SVGAGI. The CDR3 DNA follows: TGTGCCAGCAGCGCCGGGACAGGGCGACACGAGCAGTACTTC. Translated: CASSAGTGRHEQYF.

In this sample, this clone turned up a few times. This chain connects TRBV7-9 to TRBJ1-1; perhaps TRBD1 as D (6 bases). This CDR3 spans 14 amino acids. Trimming removed 0 bases at V and 6 bases at J, with 11 bases between. Germline V gene lookup returns CDR1 SEHNR and CDR2 FQNEAQ (reference sequence). CDR3 sequence: CASSLAQGAAEAFF. As DNA, the CDR3 is TGTGCCAGCAGCTTAGCACAGGGCGCCGCTGAAGCTTTCTTT.

The genes are TRBV11-1 and TRBJ2-2; no firm D call. CDR3 length equals 16 residues. The V and J ends lost 6 bases and 6 bases respectively, with 20 bases between them. Germline values: CDR1 SGHAT, CDR2 FQDESV (reference sequence). DNA for the CDR3: TGTGCCAGCAGTTACGCCGGAGATTTCGGAGCCGGGGAGCTGTTTTTT. It codes for CASSYAGDFGAGELFF.

The chain is built from TRBV12-3 or TRBV12-4 and TRBJ1-2; D uncertain. Trimming took off 7 bases at V and 8 bases at J, with 17 bases between the two ends. The CDR3 sequence is 13 residues long. The CDR3 protein is CASTPSGYSGYTF. The CDR3 nucleotides read TGTGCCAGCACCCCCTCGGGGTATTCGGGCTACACCTTC.

The chain has TRBV7-9 and TRBJ1-2, with 8 bases lining up with TRBD1. V shed 5 bases and J 3 bases; nucleotides not matched to a gene: 5. Germline CDR1 reads SEHNR; CDR2 reads FQNEAQ (reference sequence). This CDR3 contains 14 residues. The CDR3 reads CASSGDRRHYGYTF. In DNA, the CDR3 is TGTGCCAGCAGCGGGGACAGGAGGCACTATGGCTACACCTTC.